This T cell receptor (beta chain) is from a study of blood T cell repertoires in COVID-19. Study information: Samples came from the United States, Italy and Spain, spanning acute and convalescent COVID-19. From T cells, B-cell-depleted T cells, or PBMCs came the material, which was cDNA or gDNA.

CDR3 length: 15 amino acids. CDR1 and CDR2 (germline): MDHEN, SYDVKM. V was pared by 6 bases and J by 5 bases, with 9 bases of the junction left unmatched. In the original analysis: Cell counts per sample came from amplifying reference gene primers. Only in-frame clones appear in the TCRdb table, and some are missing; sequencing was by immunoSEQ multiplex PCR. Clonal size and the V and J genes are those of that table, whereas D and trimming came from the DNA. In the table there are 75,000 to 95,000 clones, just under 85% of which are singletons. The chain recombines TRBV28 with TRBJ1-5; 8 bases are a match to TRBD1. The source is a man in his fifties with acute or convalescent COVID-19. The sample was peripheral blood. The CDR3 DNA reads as TGTGCCAGCAGGACGGACAGGGAAGGGCATCAGCCCCAGCATTTT. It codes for CASRTDREGHQPQHF. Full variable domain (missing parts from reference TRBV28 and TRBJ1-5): DVKVTQSSRYLVKRTGEKVFLECVQDMDHENMFWYRQDPGLGLRLIYFSYDVKMKEKGDIPEGYSVSREKKERFSLILESASTNQTSMYLCASRTDREGHQPQHFGDGTRLSIL.